A single sample is the source of the 26 T cell receptor beta chains below, sequenced in a study of regulatory T cells in long-lasting Graves disease. Specified time point: newly diagnosed GD, antithyroid drugs for less than 3 months. From PBMCs, RNA was extracted and then used to make the TCR library. TCR beta libraries were built with iRepertoire HTBI primers and Arm-PCR of CDR3 regions. Using its own MiXCR run on the multiplex PCR reads, TCRdb lists one record per CDR3 protein. The sample records some 250,000 distinct CDR3 sequences, 20% being singletons. The input for sequencing was peripheral blood mononuclear cells (PBMCs), taken at new diagnosis, from a patient treated with antithyroid drugs. The receptors were gathered from a female donor with Graves disease.

This clonotype was seen at least ten times. V is TRBV11-2 and J is TRBJ2-3, with 14 bases aligning to TRBD2. Germline V gene lookup returns CDR1 SGHAT and CDR2 FQNNGV. Germline trimming cut 5 bases from V and 9 bases from J; bases unmatched to any gene: 10. The CDR3 sequence is 16 residues long. This CDR3 reads CASSRRLAGGQNTQYF. The CDR3 DNA sequence: TGTGCCAGCAGCCGGAGACTAGCGGGGGGGCAGAACACGCAGTATTTT.

The chain has TRBV24-1 and TRBJ2-7, with a tentative D call TRBD1 (5 bases). V gave up 2 bases and J gave up 0 bases, with 10 bases separating them. Germline V gene data show CDR1 as KGHDR and CDR2 as SFDVKD. This CDR3 is built from 15 residues. The CDR3 bases are TGTGCCACCAGTGATTCTGGACATTCCTCCTACGAGCAGTACTTC. Amino acids: CATSDSGHSSYEQYF.

A word on this clonotype: A read error is possible here, since a much larger clone lies one base away. The chain joins TRBV6-1 to TRBJ2-7, with a weak D call TRBD2 (6 bases). The ends were cut back, 3 bases at V and 3 bases at J, with 12 bases in the middle. Germline CDR1 and CDR2: MNHNS and SASEGT. The CDR3 contains 14 residues. CDR3 nucleotide sequence: TGTGCCAGCAGTGATATGGAGGGCGGCTACGAGCAGTACTTC. Protein sequence: CASSDMEGGYEQYF.

This chain uses TRBV16 with TRBJ2-3; either TRBD1 or TRBD2 may supply D (5 bases each). The germline V gene encodes CDR1 KGHSY and CDR2 FQNENV. There are 15 residues in the CDR3. Trimming pared 0 bases from V and 4 bases from J, leaving 11 bases between. CDR3 in amino acids: CASSQSRGAPDTQYF. CDR3 bases: TGTGCCAGCAGCCAATCGAGAGGGGCCCCAGATACGCAGTATTTT.

This clonotype was seen repeatedly, ten times or more. J is TRBJ2-5 and V is TRBV6-2 or TRBV6-3, with a weak D call TRBD2 (5 bases). CDR1 and CDR2 (germline): MNHEY, SVGEGT. Trimming pared 5 bases from V and 1 base from J, leaving 14 bases between. The CDR3 extends over 15 amino acids. The CDR3: CASSRWTEAQETQYF. The CDR3 nucleotides are TGTGCCAGCAGTCGATGGACGGAGGCCCAAGAGACCCAGTACTTC.

This clonotype was seen many times. The chain combines TRBV2 with TRBJ1-5; D remains ambiguous. Deletions cut 3 bases from V and 1 base from J, with 13 bases between. CDR1 and CDR2 from the germline V gene are SNHLY and FYNNEI. CDR3 length: 16 residues. CDR3 sequence reads: CASSDPGGLSNQPQHF. The CDR3 DNA reads as TGTGCCAGCAGTGATCCGGGTGGTTTAAGCAATCAGCCCCAGCATTTT.

Remarks on this clonotype: A far larger clone lies a single base away; this is likely a read error. It is unclear where the CDR3 begins or ends on the DNA, so no DNA is shown, and the CDR3 is as TCRdb lists it. The chain couples TRBV11-1 to TRBJ2-1; the table assigns TRBD2, which was not confirmed against the DNA. The CDR3 is 19 amino acids in total, end residues counted. Germline V gives CDR1 SGHAT, CDR2 FQDESV (reference sequence). CDR3 region: CASSSSTSGGAYGTNEQFF.

The sample holds many counts of this clonotype. The chain recombines TRBV9 with TRBJ1-2, with 9 bases matching TRBD1. The CDR3 contains 15 residues. Germline loops: CDR1 SGDLS, CDR2 YYNGEE. V lost 4 bases and J lost 4; bases outside the gene matches: 8. The CDR3 region is CASSTLGTGSYGYTF. CDR3 bases: TGTGCCAGCAGCACCCTTGGGACAGGGAGCTATGGCTACACCTTC.

This chain connects TRBV12-3 or TRBV12-4 to TRBJ2-3; D is possibly TRBD1 (7 bases). V was trimmed by 2 bases and J by 4 bases, leaving 13 bases between them. This CDR3 has 15 amino acids. For the CDR3, the DNA is TGTGCCAGCAGTTTAAGGGACAGCGGGCCAGATACGCAGTATTTT. Translation: CASSLRDSGPDTQYF.

This clonotype was counted ten times or more. The chain couples TRBV11-2 to TRBJ2-1, with 11 bases that match TRBD2. V shed 5 bases and J 3 bases; nucleotides not matched to a gene: 3. In germline, CDR1 is SGHAT, CDR2 FQNNGV. The CDR3 covers 15 residues. The CDR3 DNA sequence: TGTGCCAGCAGCAGACTAGCGGGACACTACAATGAGCAGTTCTTC. Protein sequence: CASSRLAGHYNEQFF.

A note on this clonotype: This clone may be a read error of a much larger clone one base away. The gene calls are TRBV19 and TRBJ1-1; 11 positions agree with TRBD1. The CDR3 contains 14 residues. Germline V gene data show CDR1 as LNHDA and CDR2 as SQIVND (reference sequence). The DNA for the CDR3 is TGTGCCAGTAGTAGGGGACAGGGGGTTACTGAAGCTTCCTTT. Translated, it gives CASSRGQGVTEASF. Looking up the rest from reference TRBV19 and TRBJ1-1 gives the full variable domain: DGGITQSPKYLFRKEGQNVTLSCEQNLNHDAMYWYRQDPGQGLRLIYYSQIVNDFQKGDIAEGYSVSREKKESFPLTVTSAQKNPTAFYLCASSRGQGVTEASFGQGTRLTVV.

This clonotype has at least ten counts. The rearrangement uses TRBV6-1 and TRBJ1-3; no clear D. This CDR3 region has 18 residues. V was shortened by 2 bases and J by 0 bases, with 17 bases between the two germline ends. Germline V lookup: CDR1 MNHNS, CDR2 SASEGT. This chain's CDR3 is CASSEQPIMSGSGNTIYF. The CDR3 region has the DNA TGTGCCAGCAGTGAACAACCTATAATGTCGGGCTCTGGAAACACCATATATTTT.

This clonotype was counted once. This chain uses TRBV28 with TRBJ1-1, with D perhaps matching TRBD1 (6 bases). Between the trimmed V and J ends, which lost 8 bases and 4 bases, there was a span of 14 bases. CDR3 size: 13 residues. Germline V lookup: CDR1 MDHEN, CDR2 SYDVKM. The CDR3 DNA sequence: TGTGCCAGCTCACCAGGGGTTCGCACTGAAGCTTTCTTT. This translates into CASSPGVRTEAFF.

This clonotype was picked up many times. This chain joins TRBV15 and TRBJ2-7; D gene unclear. The V gene's germline CDR1 is LNHNV and CDR2 YYDKDF (reference sequence). The CDR3 is 13 residues long. Trimming shortened V by 4 bases and J by 4 bases, and 11 bases separated the two germline ends. CDR3 region: CATSIGKGYEQYF. In DNA form, the CDR3 reads TGTGCCACCAGCATCGGCAAGGGTTACGAGCAGTACTTC. The whole variable domain, filled in from reference TRBV15 and TRBJ2-7, reads DAMVIQNPRYQVTQFGKPVTLSCSQTLNHNVMYWYQQKSSQAPKLLFHYYDKDFNNEADTPDNFQSRRPNTSFCFLDIRSPGLGDTAMYLCATSIGKGYEQYFGPGTRLTVT.

The V and J genes are TRBV6-1 and TRBJ2-4; unclear D gene. The CDR3 is 12 residues long. Germline V CDR1 and CDR2: MNHNS, SASEGT. The V end lost 7 bases, the J end lost 9 bases, and 13 bases lay between the germline ends. CDR3 nucleotides: TGTGCCAGCATGGACCTTTCGGGCATTCAGTACTTC. It translates to CASMDLSGIQYF.

The V gene is TRBV2, the J gene TRBJ2-1; no reliable D call. Between the trimmed V and J ends, which lost 8 bases and 6 bases, there was a span of 17 bases. The V gene's germline CDR1 is SNHLY and CDR2 FYNNEI. This CDR3 is 14 amino acids long. The CDR3, as DNA: TGTGCCAGCGCGGTCTCCTGGGCGGCCAATGAGCAGTTCTTC. Residues: CASAVSWAANEQFF.

The table lists this clonotype with a few counts. The chain employs TRBV19 and TRBJ1-3; D unresolved. From germline, CDR1 is LNHDA and CDR2 SQIVND (reference sequence). The CDR3 extends over 11 amino acids. V dropped 6 bases and J dropped 7 bases, with 7 bases sitting between them. The CDR3 spells CASRAGNTIYF. The CDR3 bases are TGTGCCAGTAGGGCCGGCAACACCATATATTTT.

This clonotype was counted many times. The chain carries TRBV7-3 and TRBJ2-3, with D tentatively TRBD1 or TRBD2 (6 bases each). Germline-derived CDR1 and CDR2 are SGHTA and FQGTGA. This CDR3 comprises 17 residues. Trimming stripped 4 bases from V and 0 bases from J, with 17 bases between. CDR3 loop: CASSSRGGHPSTDTQYF. In DNA form, the CDR3 reads TGTGCCAGCAGCTCGAGAGGGGGGCACCCTAGCACAGATACGCAGTATTTT.

This clonotype was seen at least ten times. This chain connects TRBV2 to TRBJ2-6; unclear D gene. V was pared by 5 bases and J by 2 bases, with 19 bases between. The germline V gene has CDR1 SNHLY and CDR2 FYNNEI. This CDR3 has 18 amino acids. The CDR3 region is CASSKKGLPKTGANVLTF. The CDR3 DNA is TGTGCCAGCAGTAAGAAGGGCTTACCAAAGACTGGGGCCAACGTCCTGACTTTC.

Notes on this clonotype: Given a much more abundant clone one base away, this may be a read error. V gene TRBV6-1 combines with J gene TRBJ1-1, with a possible D match to TRBD1 (6 bases). The CDR3 covers 13 residues. Germline V gives CDR1 MNHNS, CDR2 SASEGT. The CDR3 bases are TGTGCCAGCAGACACACAGGGAACACTGAAGCTCTCTTT. Its protein is CASRHTGNTEALF.

A remark on this clonotype: Its ends do not fully match the called genes, so a read error is possible. J is TRBJ2-4 and V is TRBV7-3, with D possibly called TRBD1 or TRBD2 (5 bases each). The CDR3 has 13 residues. CDR1 and CDR2 (germline): SGHTA, FQGTGA. In nucleotides, the CDR3 is TGTGCCAGCAGCCCGAGGGGCAGGGACGAGCAGTTCTTT. Protein sequence: CASSPRGRDEQFF.

The rearrangement joins TRBV20-1 to TRBJ1-5; 7 bases line up with TRBD1. V dropped 2 bases and J dropped 5; count of bases not matched to a gene: 0. Germline CDR1 and CDR2: DFQATT and SNEGSKA (reference sequence). The CDR3 runs to 12 residues. The CDR3 coding sequence is TGCAGTGCTAGACAGGGGGATCAGCCCCAGCATTTT. This translates into CSARQGDQPQHF.

This clonotype was observed a handful of times. V gene TRBV6-1 combines with J gene TRBJ2-3, with 9 bases that match TRBD1. Germline V gene lookup returns CDR1 MNHNS and CDR2 SASEGT. The CDR3 has 14 amino acids. V gave up 10 bases and J gave up 1 base; unmatched junction bases: 6. CDR3 DNA: TGTGCCACCTTCCGGGACAGGGGCACAGATACGCAGTATTTT. It codes for CATFRDRGTDTQYF.

This clonotype was observed at least ten times. The chain recombines TRBV7-2 with TRBJ2-3; 11 nucleotides line up with TRBD2. Trimming took 5 bases from V and 2 from J; bases not matched to a gene: 9. The CDR3 covers 17 residues. Germline CDR1 and CDR2: SGHTA and FQGNSA. The CDR3 reads CASSPRLAGSLTDTQYF. CDR3 coding DNA: TGTGCCAGCAGCCCCCGACTAGCGGGGAGCCTCACAGATACGCAGTATTTT.

In its sample, this clonotype was seen many times. V usage is TRBV6-1 and J usage is TRBJ2-7; no clear D. The CDR3 is 13 amino acids. The V gene's germline CDR1 is MNHNS and CDR2 SASEGT. V lost 5 bases and J lost 7, with 15 bases in between. As DNA, the CDR3 is TGTGCCAGCAGTCAGGACGAGGTTCTGGAGCAGTACTTC. Translated: CASSQDEVLEQYF.

The CDR3 sequence: CASGPGQGYEQYF. CDR3 nucleotide sequence: TGTGCCAGTGGGCCGGGACAGGGCTACGAGCAGTACTTC. The chain employs TRBV19 and TRBJ2-7; 9 bases are a match to TRBD1. The trim removed 8 bases at V and 3 bases at J, leaving 5 bases unmatched. Germline assignment: CDR1 LNHDA and CDR2 SQIVND (reference sequence). This CDR3 has 13 amino acids.